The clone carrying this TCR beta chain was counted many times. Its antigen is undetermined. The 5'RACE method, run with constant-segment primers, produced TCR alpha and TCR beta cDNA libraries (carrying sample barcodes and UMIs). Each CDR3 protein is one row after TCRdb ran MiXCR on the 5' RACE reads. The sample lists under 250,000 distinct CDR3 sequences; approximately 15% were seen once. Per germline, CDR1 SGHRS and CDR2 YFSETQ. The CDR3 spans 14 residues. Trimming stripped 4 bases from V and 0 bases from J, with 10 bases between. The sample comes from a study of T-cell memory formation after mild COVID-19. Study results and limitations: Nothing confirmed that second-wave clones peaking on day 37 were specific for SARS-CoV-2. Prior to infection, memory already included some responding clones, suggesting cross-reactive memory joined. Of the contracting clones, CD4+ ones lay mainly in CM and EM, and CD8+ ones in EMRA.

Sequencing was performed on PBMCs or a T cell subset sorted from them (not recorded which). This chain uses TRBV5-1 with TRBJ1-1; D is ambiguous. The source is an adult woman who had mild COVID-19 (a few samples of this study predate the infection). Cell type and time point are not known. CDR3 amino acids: CASSVDGLNTEAFF. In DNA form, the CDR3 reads TGCGCCAGCAGCGTGGACGGGCTGAACACTGAAGCTTTCTTT.